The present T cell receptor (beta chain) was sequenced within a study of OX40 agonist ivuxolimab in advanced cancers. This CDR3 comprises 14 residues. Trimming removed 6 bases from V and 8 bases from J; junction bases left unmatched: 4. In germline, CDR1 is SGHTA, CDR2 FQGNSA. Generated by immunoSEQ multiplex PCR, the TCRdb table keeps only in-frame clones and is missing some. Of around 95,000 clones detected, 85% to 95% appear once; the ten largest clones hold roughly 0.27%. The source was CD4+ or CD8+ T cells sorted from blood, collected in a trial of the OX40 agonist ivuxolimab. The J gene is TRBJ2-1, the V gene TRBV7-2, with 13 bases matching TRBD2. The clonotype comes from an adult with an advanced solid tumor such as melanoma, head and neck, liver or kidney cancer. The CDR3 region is CASRRTSGSYEQFF. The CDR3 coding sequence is TGTGCCAGCAGGCGGACTAGCGGGAGCTATGAGCAGTTCTTC.